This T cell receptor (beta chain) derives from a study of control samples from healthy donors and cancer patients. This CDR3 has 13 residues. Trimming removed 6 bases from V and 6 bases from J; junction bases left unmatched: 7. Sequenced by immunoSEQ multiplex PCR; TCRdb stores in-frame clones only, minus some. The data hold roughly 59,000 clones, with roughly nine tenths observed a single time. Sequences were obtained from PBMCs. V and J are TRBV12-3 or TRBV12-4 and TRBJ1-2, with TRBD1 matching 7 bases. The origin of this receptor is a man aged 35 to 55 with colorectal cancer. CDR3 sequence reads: CASRQTGRDGYTF. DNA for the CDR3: TGTGCCAGCAGACAGACAGGGAGGGATGGCTACACCTTC.